These 5 T cell receptor gamma chains were all obtained from the same sample, sequenced in a study of intestinal T cells in coeliac disease. The TRG library came from about 200 ng of biopsy DNA amplified with LymphoTrack primers. TCRdb ran CATT on the multiplex PCR reads. The table shows approximately 900 gamma-chain clones, with about 46% occurring only once. For each case, the template was genomic DNA from ten roughly 5-µm formalin-fixed paraffin-embedded scrolls. The sequencing sample was made of a duodenal biopsy. The source is a human donor with celiac disease.

J is TRGJ1 or TRGJ2 and V is TRGV10. TRGV10 is designated an ORF whose function remains uncertain. The CDR3 spans 13 residues. Losses at the gene ends were 11 bases for V and 3 bases for J; bases not matched to a gene: 11. The CDR3 DNA follows: TGTGCTGCGGATGGGGGGATTTATTATAAGAAACTCTTT. Protein product: CAADGGIYYKKLF.

A few counts support this clone. The V gene is TRGV3, the J gene TRGJP1. Germline V gene data show CDR1 as VTNTFY and CDR2 as YDVSTARD (reference sequence). V lost 10 bases and J lost 0; bases outside the gene matches: 11. The CDR3 spans 15 residues. As DNA, the CDR3 is TGTGCCACTGGGACAGGGGATACCACTGGTTGGTTCAAGATATTT. The encoded protein is CATGTGDTTGWFKIF.

This clone was counted once. The gene calls are TRGV10 and TRGJP1. TRGV10 is designated an ORF whose function remains uncertain. The CDR3 runs to 11 residues. The ends lost 8 bases at V and 17 bases at J; junction bases unmatched: 12. The CDR3 loop reads CAAWTPLVKIF. In DNA form, the CDR3 reads TGTGCTGCGTGGACTCCCCTGGTTAAGATATTT.

This clone has only a few counts. This may be a read error, as it is one base from a much larger clone. This sequence joins TRGV5 and TRGJ1 or TRGJ2. This CDR3 has 12 residues. Germline V lookup: CDR1 VINAFY, CDR2 YDVSNSKD. The DNA of the CDR3 is TGCGCCACCTGGGACAGGCGAGGAAGGAAACTCTTT. It specifies CATWDRRGRKLF.

This clone has a handful of counts. The chain is built from TRGV11 and TRGJP1. TRGV11 is reported as an ORF; its role is uncertain. The CDR3 contains 16 residues. V trimming: 4 bases; J trimming: 4 bases; junction bases outside the gene matches: 9. This chain's CDR3 is CACWIRSHGTGWFKIF. CDR3 sequence (DNA): TGTGCCTGCTGGATTAGATCGCATGGCACTGGTTGGTTCAAGATATTT.